Shown below are 11 T cell receptor beta chains from a single sample sequenced in a study of cytomegalovirus exposure and HLA in healthy donors. The PCR made use of 60 Vbeta and 13 Jbeta primers. Sequencing was performed with immunoSEQ multiplex PCR; in TCRdb, only in-frame clones are kept and a portion is missing. The data show some 200,000 clones, with about four fifths seen just once and about 1.7% held by the top ten. Sequencing input: PBMCs. Source of these receptors: a woman aged 18-29 years in good health and CMV-seronegative.

The V and J genes are TRBV5-1 and TRBJ2-1; 10 bases line up with TRBD2. The CDR3 has 13 amino acids. CDR1 is SGHRS, CDR2 YFSETQ, per germline. After removal of 7 bases from V and 8 bases from J, the junction contained 6 bases not matched to a gene. The CDR3 loop reads CASGKGTSDEQFF. The CDR3 DNA reads as TGCGCCAGCGGAAAGGGGACTAGCGATGAGCAGTTCTTC.

The CDR3 sequence is CASKDQALYNSPLHF. The CDR3 DNA reads as TGTGCCAGCAAGGATCAGGCCCTTTATAATTCACCCCTCCACTTT. The rearrangement links TRBV6-5 to TRBJ1-6, with unresolved D. Germline V gene lookup returns CDR1 MNHEY and CDR2 SVGAGI. The CDR3 runs to 15 residues. The germline V and J ends were trimmed by 7 bases and 4 bases, with 14 bases remaining between them.

V and J are TRBV5-1 and TRBJ1-2, with 8 positions matching TRBD1. The germline CDR1 and CDR2 sequences are SGHRS and YFSETQ. The V segment lost 0 bases and the J segment 7 bases; nucleotides outside the gene matches: 8. This CDR3 is built from 15 residues. As DNA, the CDR3 is TGCGCCAGCAGCTTGGCTGGACAGGGAAACAGTGGCTACACCTTC. This translates into CASSLAGQGNSGYTF. Drawing the rest from reference TRBV5-1 and TRBJ1-2, the complete variable domain is KAGVTQTPRYLIKTRGQQVTLSCSPISGHRSVSWYQQTPGQGLQFLFEYFSETQRNKGNFPGRFSGRQFSNSRSEMNVSTLELGDSALYLCASSLAGQGNSGYTFGSGTRLTVV.

The V and J genes are TRBV20-1 and TRBJ1-2; no definite D call. The CDR3 loop spans 11 amino acids. Trimming took 7 bases from V and 1 from J, leaving 7 bases between them. Germline loops: CDR1 DFQATT, CDR2 SNEGSKA (reference sequence). The CDR3 sequence: CSGSLNYGYTF. In DNA, the CDR3 is TGCAGTGGTTCCCTTAACTATGGCTACACCTTC.

This chain joins TRBV6-5 and TRBJ1-1; D is unresolved. V was trimmed by 6 bases and J by 1 base, leaving 9 bases between them. This CDR3 region has 13 residues. Germline V gene data show CDR1 as MNHEY and CDR2 as SVGAGI. The CDR3, as DNA: TGTGCCAGCAGCCCTCCGGGGAACACTGAAGCTTTCTTT. Residues: CASSPPGNTEAFF.

On this clone itself: This sample includes further DNA sequences coding for the same CDR3. The chain uses TRBV7-2 and TRBJ1-5; tentatively, D is TRBD1 (5 bases). V lost 3 bases to trimming and J lost 2 bases, with 8 bases between them. CDR1 is SGHTA and CDR2 is FQGNSA in the germline V gene. The CDR3 has 14 amino acids. CDR3 amino acids: CASSLSTGNQPQHF. The CDR3 DNA is TGTGCCAGCAGCTTGTCGACAGGCAATCAGCCCCAGCATTTT.

This clone was seen more than once but under ten times. V is TRBV5-6 and J is TRBJ1-2; D not certain. CDR3 length: 14 amino acids. The V gene lost 0 bases and the J gene lost 7 bases, with 13 bases spanning the gap. The germline V gene has CDR1 SGHDT and CDR2 YYEEEE. The CDR3 nucleotides are TGTGCCAGCAGCTTGGCGGGGAATTATGTTGGCTACACCTTC. Protein sequence: CASSLAGNYVGYTF.

The genes are TRBV19 and TRBJ1-1; TRBD1 might be the D (5 bases). Deletions cut 6 bases from V and 7 bases from J, with 18 bases between. This CDR3 comprises 14 residues. From germline, CDR1 is LNHDA and CDR2 SQIVND (reference sequence). This CDR3 reads CASRAWGVTDEAFF. The CDR3 nucleotides read TGTGCCAGTAGGGCATGGGGCGTGACAGATGAAGCTTTCTTT.

The table lists this clone with a count of one. V and J are TRBV13 and TRBJ2-1, with 8 bases lining up with TRBD2. This CDR3 contains 15 residues. V lost 6 bases to trimming and J lost 3 bases; unmatched junction nucleotides: 7. The V gene's germline CDR1 is PRHDT and CDR2 FYEKMQ (reference sequence). CDR3 nucleotide sequence: TGTGCCAGCAGGGCGGGAGGAAACTACTACAATGAGCAGTTCTTC. This translates into CASRAGGNYYNEQFF.

This chain uses TRBV27 with TRBJ1-3; possible D gene TRBD1, 5 bases. V was cut by 7 bases and J by 2 bases, with 15 bases left in between. Germline V gene data show CDR1 as MNHEY and CDR2 as SMNVEV (reference sequence). The CDR3 loop spans 15 amino acids. CDR3: CASKEAGTAGNTIYF. DNA for the CDR3: TGTGCCAGCAAAGAAGCCGGGACTGCTGGAAACACCATATATTTT.

This clone came up a few times. The rearrangement uses TRBV25-1 and TRBJ1-5, with D uncertain. This CDR3 spans 12 amino acids. Trimming cost V 4 bases and J 6 bases, with 7 bases left between them. Germline V gene lookup returns CDR1 MGHDK and CDR2 SYGVNS. CDR3 in DNA: TGTGCCAGCAGTGGAGGACTTCAGCCCCAGCATTTT. Translation gives CASSGGLQPQHF.